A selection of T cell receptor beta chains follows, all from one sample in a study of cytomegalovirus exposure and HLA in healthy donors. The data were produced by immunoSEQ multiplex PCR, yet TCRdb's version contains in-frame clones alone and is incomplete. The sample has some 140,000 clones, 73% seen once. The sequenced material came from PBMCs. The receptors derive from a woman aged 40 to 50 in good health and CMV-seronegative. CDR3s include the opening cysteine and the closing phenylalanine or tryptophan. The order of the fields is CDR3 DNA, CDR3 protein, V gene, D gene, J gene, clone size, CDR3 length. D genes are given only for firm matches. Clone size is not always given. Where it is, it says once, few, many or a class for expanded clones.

cdr3_nt: TGTGCCAGCCAATCAGGGACATACTTAAGTGGTCAGCCCCAGCATTTT
cdr3_aa: CASQSGTYLSGQPQHF
v_call: TRBV28
d_call: NA
j_call: TRBJ1-5
clone_size: NA
cdr3_length: 16

cdr3_nt: TGTGCCAGTAGTATCTCGCGGGCGGCAGATACGCAGTATTTT
cdr3_aa: CASSISRAADTQYF
v_call: TRBV19
d_call: NA
j_call: TRBJ2-3
clone_size: NA
cdr3_length: 14

cdr3_nt: TGTGCCAGCAGCCCATTGGGGGGGGCCTCAGATACGCAGTATTTT
cdr3_aa: CASSPLGGASDTQYF
v_call: TRBV7-3
d_call: NA
j_call: TRBJ2-3
clone_size: NA
cdr3_length: 15

cdr3_nt: TGTGCCAGCAGCAAGAGACAGCCAAGATATGAAAAACTGTTTTTT
cdr3_aa: CASSKRQPRYEKLFF
v_call: TRBV7-9
d_call: NA
j_call: TRBJ1-4
clone_size: NA
cdr3_length: 15

cdr3_nt: TGTGCCAGCAGCTTAGGAGACTCAGGGAGGTATGAGCAGTTCTTC
cdr3_aa: CASSLGDSGRYEQFF
v_call: TRBV7-9
d_call: NA
j_call: TRBJ2-1
clone_size: NA
cdr3_length: 15

cdr3_nt: TGTGCCAGCAGTTTCTTGTACAATGAGCAGTTCTTC
cdr3_aa: CASSFLYNEQFF
v_call: TRBV28
d_call: NA
j_call: TRBJ2-1
clone_size: NA
cdr3_length: 12

cdr3_nt: TGTGCCAGCAGCTTACCTGACGGGGTTAAGAATACGCAGTATTTT
cdr3_aa: CASSLPDGVKNTQYF
v_call: TRBV7-9
d_call: NA
j_call: TRBJ2-3
clone_size: NA
cdr3_length: 15

cdr3_nt: TGCGCCAGCAGCCGGGGGACAGTAAATGAGCAGTTCTTC
cdr3_aa: CASSRGTVNEQFF
v_call: TRBV4-1
d_call: TRBD1
j_call: TRBJ2-1
clone_size: NA
cdr3_length: 13

cdr3_nt: TGTGCCAGTAGTAGAGACAGGGGAATTAATGGCTACACCTTC
cdr3_aa: CASSRDRGINGYTF
v_call: TRBV19
d_call: TRBD1
j_call: TRBJ1-2
clone_size: once
cdr3_length: 14

cdr3_nt: TGCGCCAGCAGCTTGGGAGGACAGGGAGGTCGGGGCTACACCTTC
cdr3_aa: CASSLGGQGGRGYTF
v_call: TRBV5-1
d_call: TRBD1
j_call: TRBJ1-2
clone_size: NA
cdr3_length: 15

cdr3_nt: TGTGCCAGCAGCGAAGGGGACAGGCGCCCAGATACGCAGTATTTT
cdr3_aa: CASSEGDRRPDTQYF
v_call: TRBV7-9
d_call: TRBD1
j_call: TRBJ2-3
clone_size: NA
cdr3_length: 15

cdr3_nt: TGTGCCAGCAGCCTTACAAGCACAGATACGCAGTATTTT
cdr3_aa: CASSLTSTDTQYF
v_call: TRBV27
d_call: NA
j_call: TRBJ2-3
clone_size: NA
cdr3_length: 13

cdr3_nt: TGTGCCATCAGTGAGTCGCGGGGGCGCTCCTACAATGAGCAGTTCTTC
cdr3_aa: CAISESRGRSYNEQFF
v_call: TRBV10-3
d_call: NA
j_call: TRBJ2-1
clone_size: NA
cdr3_length: 16

cdr3_nt: TGTGCCAGCAGCTCAGGGACTAGACTGGGCGAGCAGTACTTC
cdr3_aa: CASSSGTRLGEQYF
v_call: TRBV13
d_call: TRBD2
j_call: TRBJ2-7
clone_size: NA
cdr3_length: 14